This T cell receptor beta chain came from a study of radiation and T cells in renal cell carcinoma. Study-wide results and caveats: No pretreatment tumor biopsies were available for baseline clonotypes.

As concerns this clone: Its specificity is not known.

Documented time point: blood 4 weeks post-SBRT, at nephrectomy. Treatment given: 15 Gy SBRT to primary tumor, nephrectomy 4 weeks later. Blood was sampled at baseline, 2 weeks and 4 weeks after SBRT. Sequencing was performed with immunoSEQ multiplex PCR; in TCRdb, only in-frame clones are kept and a portion is missing. This sample has about 83,000 clones, with 75% to 90% found just once. Trimming removed 8 bases at V and 8 bases at J, with 15 bases between. The CDR3 runs to 12 residues. The source was blood, collected from a patient whose treatment included radiotherapy and nephrectomy. The chain joins TRBV23-1 to TRBJ1-2; D perhaps matches TRBD1 (6 bases). TRBV23-1 is identified as an open reading frame with a role that is uncertain. This clonotype was sampled from a woman aged 55-70 years with renal cell carcinoma. CDR3 sequence reads: CASGRGAGGYTF. In nucleotides, the CDR3 is TGCGCCAGCGGCCGGGGGGCGGGAGGCTACACCTTC.